This TCR beta chain appears in the sequencing data of a study of shared clonotypes between healthy human individuals. CD45RO negativity and positive selection for CCR7 defined naive CD8 cells, a population that excluded terminally differentiated effector memory CD45RA+ cells. In germline, CDR1 is LGHNA, CDR2 YSLEER. Germline trimming cut 0 bases from V and 6 bases from J; bases unmatched to any gene: 6. The CDR3 extends over 15 amino acids. Original analysis: ImmunoSEQ sequences covered only the junction and lacked quality scores; filtering therefore differed. TCRdb keeps only in-frame clones here, not all; method: immunoSEQ multiplex PCR. V and J calls and clone size follow that table, whereas D and trimming were derived from the DNA. The repertoire holds approximately 1.9 million clones, about 94% seen once, with about 1.7% in the top ten.

The source of this sequence is a man between 18 and 35 years old in good health. Some clones in this sample may be carry-over from other donors' samples. The source material was naive CD8+ T cells from PBMCs. The chain carries TRBV4-3 and TRBJ2-7; 9 bases are shared with TRBD2. In DNA form, the CDR3 reads TGCGCCAGCAGCCAAGATGGGCGGGAGGGCCGCGAGCAGTACTTC. This gives the protein CASSQDGREGREQYF.